This is a list of T cell receptor beta chains from one sample in a study of blood T cell repertoires in COVID-19. Libraries were prepared by immunoSEQ multiplex PCR; TCRdb keeps only in-frame clonotypes and omits some of them. The sample records over 300,000 clones, around 90% being singletons. What was sequenced was peripheral blood. The receptors originated from a man aged 18 to 35 with active or convalescent COVID-19. Each CDR3 is given with its conserved first and last residue. The D gene is left open where the match is weak. Clone size is given for some rows only: seen once, a few or many times, or a class if the clone is expanded.

d_call clone_size j_call v_call cdr3_aa cdr3_nt
TRBD1 - TRBJ1-5 TRBV6-5 CASSYPLQGPGQPQHF TGTGCCAGCAGTTACCCTTTACAGGGGCCGGGTCAGCCCCAGCATTTT
- - TRBJ1-1 TRBV4-3 CASSQEAAGTMNTEAFF TGCGCCAGCAGCCAAGAGGCCGCCGGGACAATGAACACTGAAGCTTTCTTT
- - TRBJ1-2 TRBV4-1 CASSQQGLGGYTF TGCGCCAGCAGCCAGCAGGGGCTTGGTGGCTACACCTTC
- - TRBJ2-7 TRBV19 CASSADSRFSGQYF TGTGCCAGTAGTGCAGACAGTCGTTTTTCAGGGCAGTACTTC
- - TRBJ1-1 TRBV3-1/TRBV3-2 CASSQGGFLAFF TGTGCCAGCAGCCAGGGAGGTTTTCTAGCTTTCTTT
TRBD1 - TRBJ1-5 TRBV7-3 CASSLYAGQGAGPQHF TGTGCCAGCAGCTTATATGCCGGACAGGGGGCAGGGCCCCAGCATTTT
TRBD2 - TRBJ2-1 TRBV4-1 CASSQGILAVNEQFF TGCGCCAGCAGCCAAGGTATCCTAGCGGTTAATGAGCAGTTCTTC
- few TRBJ1-2 TRBV28 CASNKPSPARKNYGYTF TGTGCCAGCAACAAACCCAGTCCCGCCAGGAAGAACTATGGCTACACCTTC
TRBD1 once TRBJ1-2 TRBV6-5 CASSYSIDRGRGYTF TGTGCCAGCAGTTACTCGATTGACAGGGGGCGCGGCTACACCTTC
- - TRBJ1-2 TRBV4-2 CASSQENSGFYGYTF TGTGCCAGCAGCCAAGAAAACTCGGGATTCTATGGCTACACCTTC
TRBD1 - TRBJ2-7 TRBV6-5 CASSPSGTGNEQYF TGTGCCAGCAGTCCCTCCGGGACAGGGAACGAGCAGTACTTC
TRBD2 - TRBJ2-3 TRBV27 CASSLTSGGTDTQYF TGTGCCAGCAGTTTAACTAGCGGGGGCACAGATACGCAGTATTTT
TRBD1 - TRBJ1-2 TRBV19 CASSTRQGNYGYTF TGTGCCAGTAGTACAAGACAGGGGAACTATGGCTACACCTTC
- - TRBJ1-6 TRBV27 CASRDTSYNSPLHF TGTGCCAGTCGGGACACCTCCTATAATTCACCCCTCCACTTT
- - TRBJ1-4 TRBV7-9 CASSNTAEEKLFF TGTGCCAGCAGCAATACAGCGGAGGAAAAACTGTTTTTT
TRBD2 - TRBJ2-3 TRBV14 CASSQGSTSGDTQYF TGTGCCAGCAGCCAAGGTTCGACTAGCGGAGATACGCAGTATTTT
- - TRBJ2-5 TRBV4-1 CASSQDRETQYF TGCGCCAGCAGCCAAGATCGGGAGACCCAGTACTTC
TRBD1 few TRBJ1-2 TRBV18 CASSPLKDRGIGYTF TGTGCCAGCTCACCACTGAAGGACAGGGGGATTGGCTACACCTTC
TRBD1 - TRBJ2-1 TRBV4-3 CASSQDKIRGLGTYNEQFF TGCGCCAGCAGCCAAGACAAGATCAGGGGGCTAGGGACCTACAATGAGCAGTTCTTC
- once TRBJ1-6 TRBV28 CASSLTGAISSPLHF TGTGCCAGCAGTTTGACAGGTGCGATTAGTTCACCCCTCCACTTT
TRBD2 - TRBJ2-3 TRBV6-4 CASSDGRENTQYF TGTGCCAGCAGTGACGGGAGGGAAAATACGCAGTATTTT
TRBD2 - TRBJ2-3 TRBV10-3 CAISPLAGVSDTQYF TGTGCCATCAGTCCCCTAGCGGGAGTTTCAGATACGCAGTATTTT
- - TRBJ1-1 TRBV21-1 CASSKAEEGANTEAFF TGTGCCAGCAGCAAAGCTGAAGAGGGGGCGAACACTGAAGCTTTCTTT
TRBD2 - TRBJ2-1 TRBV7-3 CASSRTSGSNEQFF TGTGCCAGCAGCCGGACTAGCGGGAGTAATGAGCAGTTCTTC
TRBD2 - TRBJ2-7 TRBV28 CASSRTSGRREQYF TGTGCCAGCAGTCGGACTAGCGGGAGAAGAGAGCAGTACTTC
- - TRBJ1-1 TRBV5-6 CASSTQGSYTEAFF TGTGCCAGCAGCACTCAGGGTTCGTACACTGAAGCTTTCTTT
- - TRBJ2-7 TRBV19 CASTQTSASYEQYF TGTGCCAGCACCCAAACGAGCGCCAGCTACGAGCAGTACTTC
- - TRBJ1-2 TRBV12-3/TRBV12-4 CAIKPFVYGYTF TGTGCCATCAAGCCGTTTGTCTATGGCTACACCTTC
- - TRBJ1-2 TRBV30 CAWSVLQGRGYGYTF TGTGCCTGGAGTGTACTCCAGGGTAGGGGCTATGGCTACACCTTC
TRBD2 - TRBJ2-3 TRBV9 CASRRGRTDTQYF TGTGCCAGCCGCCGCGGGAGGACAGATACGCAGTATTTT
TRBD1 - TRBJ1-4 TRBV7-3 CASSPGPDRNNEKLFF TGTGCCAGCAGCCCGGGACCGGACAGGAATAATGAAAAACTGTTTTTT
TRBD2 - TRBJ2-1 TRBV27 CASSPSGTSGRVGDNEQFF TGTGCCAGCAGTCCCTCCGGGACTAGCGGGAGGGTTGGCGACAATGAGCAGTTCTTC
TRBD1 - TRBJ2-1 TRBV19 CASSPTGPEQFF TGTGCCAGTAGTCCGACAGGGCCCGAGCAGTTCTTC
- - TRBJ1-3 TRBV7-9 CASSLTQSSGNTIYF TGTGCCAGCAGCTTAACACAGAGCTCTGGAAACACCATATATTTT
- - TRBJ1-6 TRBV3-1/TRBV3-2 CASSQFYSPLHF TGTGCCAGCAGCCAATTCTATTCACCCCTCCACTTT
TRBD1 - TRBJ2-2 TRBV5-6 CASSADRGLGFGELFF TGTGCCAGCAGCGCGGACAGGGGGCTTGGATTCGGGGAGCTGTTTTTT
TRBD1 - TRBJ1-1 TRBV2 CASQTGEGTEAFF TGTGCCAGCCAGACAGGGGAAGGGACTGAAGCTTTCTTT
- - TRBJ2-5 TRBV5-1 CASSLFRVQETQYF TGCGCCAGCAGCCTTTTTCGCGTACAAGAGACCCAGTACTTC
TRBD1 - TRBJ1-5 TRBV28 CASSSGTGNSNQPQHF TGTGCCAGCAGTTCCGGGACAGGGAATAGCAATCAGCCCCAGCATTTT
TRBD2 - TRBJ2-7 TRBV5-1 CASSPSGFTYEQYF TGCGCCAGCAGCCCTAGCGGATTCACCTACGAGCAGTACTTC
- - TRBJ1-4 TRBV7-2 CASRQDQQTKKLFF TGTGCCAGCAGACAAGATCAGCAGACTAAAAAACTGTTTTTT
- - TRBJ1-2 TRBV10-3 CAISEGGGYTF TGTGCCATCAGCGAGGGAGGTGGCTACACCTTC
- - TRBJ1-5 TRBV19 CASSTIPGRVTLIGNQPQHF TGTGCCAGTAGTACCATTCCAGGCCGCGTTACGTTGATCGGTAATCAGCCCCAGCATTTT
TRBD1 - TRBJ1-4 TRBV9 CASSVAGTGEEEEKLFF TGTGCCAGCAGCGTAGCAGGGACAGGGGAAGAGGAAGAAAAACTGTTTTTT
- - TRBJ1-1 TRBV29-1 CSVEWGGLNTEAFF TGCAGCGTTGAATGGGGAGGGCTGAACACTGAAGCTTTCTTT
TRBD1 - TRBJ2-7 TRBV28 CASRGTGAYEQYF TGTGCCAGCAGGGGGACAGGAGCCTACGAGCAGTACTTC
- - TRBJ2-7 TRBV28 CAAGVGQYF TGTGCCGCAGGGGTCGGGCAGTACTTC
TRBD1 - TRBJ2-1 TRBV6-5 CASSPGTDFSNEQFF TGTGCCAGCAGTCCCGGGACAGACTTCAGCAATGAGCAGTTCTTC
- - TRBJ2-6 TRBV28 CASSNQGSGANVLTF TGTGCCAGCAGTAATCAGGGGTCCGGGGCCAACGTCCTGACTTTC
- - TRBJ2-7 TRBV5-6 CASSHTYEQYF TGTGCCAGCAGCCACACCTACGAGCAGTACTTC
TRBD1 - TRBJ2-7 TRBV6-6 CASSSMTGGSYEQYF TGTGCCAGCAGTTCTATGACAGGGGGCTCCTACGAGCAGTACTTC
TRBD2 - TRBJ2-1 TRBV27 CASWTSGHNEQFF TGTGCCAGCTGGACTAGCGGGCACAATGAGCAGTTCTTC
TRBD2 - TRBJ2-7 TRBV9 CASSVEAGARSYEQYF TGTGCCAGCAGCGTAGAAGCGGGAGCGCGGTCCTACGAGCAGTACTTC
TRBD1 once TRBJ1-6 TRBV15 CATSERQGALDSPLHF TGTGCCACCAGCGAAAGACAGGGGGCGCTTGATTCACCCCTCCACTTT
TRBD2 once TRBJ2-3 TRBV7-9 CASSLASGDTQYF TGTGCCAGCAGCTTAGCTAGCGGGGATACGCAGTATTTT